These 21 T cell receptor beta chains were all obtained from the same sample, sequenced in a study of post-analysis software for immune sequencing data. The study's findings and limits: About five TRBV segments, including TRBV5-6, TRBV5-1 and TRBV20-1, were more frequent in patients than controls.

Which antigens these TCRs recognize remains unknown. Unique molecular identifiers were carried by the TCR beta cDNA libraries. TCRdb used MiXCR to reprocess the PCR reads, holding one entry per CDR3 protein. The data hold about 810,000 distinct CDR3 sequences, with approximately 57% observed a single time. Sequencing was done on a sample of blood. These receptors were taken from a girl between 5 and 17 years old with multiple sclerosis.

This chain uses TRBV7-9 with TRBJ1-1; no clear D. Germline lookup yields CDR1 SEHNR and CDR2 FQNEAQ (reference sequence). CDR3 length: 11 residues. The V and J ends lost 9 bases and 3 bases respectively, with 8 bases between them. The CDR3 coding sequence is TGTGCCAGTGACCAGGACACTGAAGCTTTCTTT. Its translation: CASDQDTEAFF.

The chain is built from TRBV5-6 and TRBJ2-4; D may be TRBD1 or TRBD2 (7 bases each). Near its end, the DNA agrees better with TRBJ2-7, so the J call may be wrong. The CDR3 consists of 13 residues. Germline values: CDR1 SGHDT, CDR2 YYEEEE. The CDR3 loop is CASSLERDSEQYF. CDR3 in DNA: TGTGCCAGCAGCTTGGAGCGGGACAGCGAGCAGTACTTC.

This clonotype was recorded only once. The V and J genes are TRBV10-3 and TRBJ1-2; TRBD1 agrees at 7 bases. This CDR3 is built from 16 residues. CDR1 is ENHRY and CDR2 is SYGVKD in the germline V gene. V was clipped by 4 bases and J by 3 bases; unmatched bases: 11. CDR3 nucleotide sequence: TGTGCCATCAGTGCGATATCTAGGGGGCGCGACTATGGCTACACCTTC. It encodes CAISAISRGRDYGYTF.

This chain joins TRBV4-2 and TRBJ2-5; no definite D call. Trimming pared 1 base from V and 2 bases from J, leaving 11 bases between. CDR1 is LGHNA, CDR2 YNFKEQ, per germline. This CDR3 contains 15 residues. CDR3 loop: CASSQAATEQETQYF. CDR3 in DNA: TGTGCCAGCAGCCAAGCAGCTACCGAGCAAGAGACCCAGTACTTC.

The V call is TRBV25-1, the J call TRBJ2-5, with TRBD1 matching over 9 bases. The V and J ends lost 5 bases and 0 bases, in that order; junction bases with no gene match: 16. This CDR3 contains 19 residues. Germline V gene data show CDR1 as MGHDK and CDR2 as SYGVNS. This CDR3 is CASSQAGTGFFWYQETQYF. CDR3 in DNA: TGTGCCAGCAGTCAAGCCGGGACAGGGTTCTTTTGGTACCAAGAGACCCAGTACTTC. Complete variable domain (other parts from reference TRBV25-1 and TRBJ2-5): EADIYQTPRYLVIGTGKKITLECSQTMGHDKMYWYQQDPGMELHLIHYSYGVNSTEKGDLSSESTVSRIRTEHFPLTLESARPSHTSQYLCASSQAGTGFFWYQETQYFGPGTRLLVL.

The chain has TRBV6-6 and TRBJ2-1; no firm D call. This CDR3 has 15 amino acids. The V end was cut by 9 bases, the J end by 0 bases, with 15 bases between. Germline values: CDR1 MNHNY, CDR2 SVGAGI (reference sequence). The CDR3 region has the DNA TGTGCCAGTATCTTCGACTGGGACTCCTACAATGAGCAGTTCTTC. It specifies CASIFDWDSYNEQFF.

The chain links TRBV11-1 to TRBJ2-3; no firm D call. V shed 6 bases and J shed 5 bases, with 9 bases lying between them. CDR3 length equals 12 residues. Germline values: CDR1 SGHAT, CDR2 FQDESV (reference sequence). The CDR3 DNA is TGTGCCAGCAGGAATAGGGAAGATACGCAGTATTTT. Protein: CASRNREDTQYF.

The chain carries TRBV20-1 and TRBJ2-5, with TRBD2 matching 8 bases. The trim removed 3 bases at V and 7 bases at J, leaving 10 bases unmatched. The germline V gene encodes CDR1 DFQATT and CDR2 SNEGSKA (reference sequence). This CDR3 spans 14 amino acids. Here the CDR3 reads CSASLSGEPGTQYF. The CDR3 DNA reads TGCAGTGCTAGTCTTAGCGGGGAGCCAGGGACCCAGTACTTC.

The V gene is TRBV12-3 or TRBV12-4, the J gene TRBJ2-1; perhaps TRBD2 as D (5 bases). The V and J ends lost 6 bases and 6 bases respectively, with 12 bases between them. This CDR3 region has 13 residues. The CDR3 coding sequence is TGTGCCAGCAGCCCAATCGGAGGCAATGAGCAGTTCTTC. This encodes CASSPIGGNEQFF.

The rearrangement links TRBV20-1 to TRBJ2-1; 11 nucleotides match TRBD2. V was pared by 3 bases and J by 6 bases, with 22 bases of the junction left unmatched. CDR3 length equals 20 residues. The germline V gene encodes CDR1 DFQATT and CDR2 SNEGSKA (reference sequence). In DNA, the CDR3 is TGCAGTGCTAGGGTCCGCACGACTAGCGGGATTCTGGGGGGCCGCAATGAGCAGTTCTTC. It translates to CSARVRTTSGILGGRNEQFF.

The chain combines TRBV4-2 with TRBJ1-4; D ambiguous. V lost 4 bases and J lost 5, with 17 bases in between. This CDR3 has 16 amino acids. From germline, CDR1 is LGHNA and CDR2 YNFKEQ. The DNA for the CDR3 is TGTGCCAGCAGCCTAGAGACTAGCAGGTTGAATGAAAAACTGTTTTTT. Its protein is CASSLETSRLNEKLFF.

The V and J genes are TRBV11-2 and TRBJ2-5; 10 positions match TRBD2. CDR1 and CDR2 from the germline V gene are SGHAT and FQNNGV. This CDR3 comprises 15 residues. V dropped 4 bases and J dropped 3; count of bases not matched to a gene: 5. As DNA, the CDR3 is TGTGCCAGCAGCTCTGGGACTAGCGACAAAGAGACCCAGTACTTC. Translation: CASSSGTSDKETQYF.

This clonotype came up a few times. The gene calls are TRBV29-1 and TRBJ2-1; 7 positions agree with TRBD2. With V trimmed by 3 bases and J by 5 bases, 4 bases remained unmatched. The CDR3 length is 13 residues. The germline CDR1 and CDR2 sequences are SQVTM and ANQGSEA. The CDR3 DNA is TGCAGCGTTGAGGGGGGGACCCACAATGAGCAGTTCTTC. Its translation is CSVEGGTHNEQFF.

The chain links TRBV20-1 to TRBJ1-2, with D possibly TRBD1 on 5 matching bases. The CDR3 is 14 residues long. The V gene's germline CDR1 is DFQATT and CDR2 SNEGSKA (reference sequence). Trimming shortened V by 5 bases and J by 6 bases, and 19 bases separated the two germline ends. The CDR3 sequence is CSACVLQGCDGYTF. The CDR3 DNA follows: TGCAGTGCTTGCGTACTCCAGGGTTGCGATGGCTACACCTTC.

This clonotype was seen a few times. The CDR3: CASSFPTSGVKGSYEQYF. CDR3 bases: TGCGCCAGCAGCTTCCCGACTAGCGGGGTCAAAGGGTCCTACGAGCAGTACTTC. This rearrangement joins TRBV5-1 to TRBJ2-7; 11 bases fit TRBD2. The CDR3 loop spans 18 amino acids. Germline values: CDR1 SGHRS, CDR2 YFSETQ. V trimming: 2 bases; J trimming: 1 base; junction bases outside the gene matches: 11.

The J gene is TRBJ2-5, the V gene TRBV29-1, with 8 nucleotides matching TRBD1. This CDR3 has 15 residues. Germline values: CDR1 SQVTM, CDR2 ANQGSEA. V trimming: 4 bases; J trimming: 3 bases; junction bases outside the gene matches: 10. The CDR3 DNA reads TGCAGCGTTGGGCAGGGCAGGGGGCGGGAAGAGACCCAGTACTTC. This translates into CSVGQGRGREETQYF. The full variable domain, in which reference TRBV29-1 and TRBJ2-5 provide the parts outside the CDR3, is SAVISQKPSRDICQRGTSLTIQCQVDSQVTMMFWYRQQPGQSLTLIATANQGSEATYESGFVIDKFPISRPNLTFSTLTVSNMSPEDSSIYLCSVGQGRGREETQYFGPGTRLLVL.

This chain links TRBV5-6 with TRBJ1-2; 10 bases match TRBD1. Looked up from germline, CDR1 is SGHDT and CDR2 is YYEEEE. Losses at the gene ends were 4 bases for V and 3 bases for J; bases not matched to a gene: 6. The CDR3 has 15 residues. The CDR3 bases are TGTGCCAGCAGCATGATGACAGGGGGCTACTATGGCTACACCTTC. Residues: CASSMMTGGYYGYTF.

The V and J genes are TRBV4-1 and TRBJ2-3, with 10 bases lining up with TRBD2. CDR1 and CDR2 (germline): MGHRA, YSYEKL. J lost 5 bases, V lost 0 bases, and 20 bases had no gene match. CDR3 length: 21 residues. CDR3 sequence: CASSQDSVSGRSIGSKDTQYF. Written as DNA, the CDR3 is TGCGCCAGCAGCCAAGATTCTGTTAGCGGGAGGTCCATTGGGAGTAAAGATACGCAGTATTTT.

CDR3 coding DNA: TGCAGCGTTGTCGCTAGCGGGAGAATTTTTGAGCAGTTCTTC. Translating gives CSVVASGRIFEQFF. The chain carries TRBV29-1 and TRBJ2-1; TRBD2 matches 10 bases. The CDR3 covers 14 residues. CDR1 SQVTM and CDR2 ANQGSEA come from the germline V gene. V was pared by 4 bases and J by 9 bases, with 9 bases of the junction left unmatched.

The chain recombines TRBV7-9 with TRBJ2-7; 8 bases align to TRBD2. Trimming removed 6 bases from V and 7 bases from J; junction bases left unmatched: 17. Germline CDR1 and CDR2: SEHNR and FQNEAQ (reference sequence). The CDR3 is 16 amino acids. The chain's CDR3 is CASSHEVPSGPGEQYF. As DNA, the CDR3 is TGTGCCAGCAGTCACGAGGTGCCTAGCGGGCCGGGAGAGCAGTACTTC.

This chain joins TRBV29-1 and TRBJ1-5; 9 nucleotides line up with TRBD1. V gave up 6 bases and J gave up 0 bases; unmatched junction bases: 6. Germline CDR1 SQVTM, CDR2 ANQGSEA. CDR3 length equals 15 residues. DNA of the CDR3: TGCAGCGTACTGACAGGGGGGATTAGCAATCAGCCCCAGCATTTT. It specifies CSVLTGGISNQPQHF.